This T cell receptor (beta chain) was sequenced for a study of radiotherapy plus CTLA-4 blockade in lung cancer. Overall study: Disease control reached 31%, with objective responses in over 15%. General study points: TCR clones originating in tumors grew in number in blood after radiotherapy plus ipilimumab. Reports identified early blood T cell clone dynamics, with interferon-beta, as the best response predictor.

Only in-frame clones appear in the TCRdb table, and some are missing; sequencing was by immunoSEQ multiplex PCR. Here the sample spans about 77,000 clones, 70% to 85% being singletons. Comment on this clone: Its antigen is unknown.

Receiving focal radiation plus CTLA-4 blockade with ipilimumab were patients who had chemo-refractory metastatic non-small-cell lung cancer. Trimming took 6 bases from V and 10 from J; bases not matched to a gene: 9. The CDR3 loop spans 15 amino acids. Germline V gene sequence: CDR1 LNHDA, CDR2 SQIVND (reference sequence). V gene TRBV19 combines with J gene TRBJ2-3, with 14 bases that match TRBD2. Sequencing used peripheral blood, obtained from a patient treated with radiotherapy plus ipilimumab. The receptor was isolated from a human donor with non-small cell lung cancer whose response to radiotherapy plus ipilimumab could not be evaluated. CDR3 amino acids: CASSTTSGGAGAQYF. Here the CDR3 DNA reads TGTGCCAGTAGCACGACTAGCGGGGGGGCGGGAGCGCAGTATTTT.